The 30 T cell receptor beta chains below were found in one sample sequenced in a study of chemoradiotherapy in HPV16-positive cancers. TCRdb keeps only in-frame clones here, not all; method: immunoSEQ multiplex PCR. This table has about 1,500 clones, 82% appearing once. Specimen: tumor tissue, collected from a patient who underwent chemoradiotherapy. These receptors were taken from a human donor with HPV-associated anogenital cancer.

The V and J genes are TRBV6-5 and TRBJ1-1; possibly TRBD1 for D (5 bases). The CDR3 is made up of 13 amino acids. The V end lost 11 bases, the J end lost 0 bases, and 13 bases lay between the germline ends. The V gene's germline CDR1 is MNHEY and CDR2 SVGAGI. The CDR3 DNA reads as TGTGCCTCATGGACACAATTGAACACTGAAGCTTTCTTT. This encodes CASWTQLNTEAFF.

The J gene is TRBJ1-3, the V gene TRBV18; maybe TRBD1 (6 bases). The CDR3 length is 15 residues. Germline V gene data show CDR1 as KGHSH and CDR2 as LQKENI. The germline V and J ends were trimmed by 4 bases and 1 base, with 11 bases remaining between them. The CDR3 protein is CASSRTTGSGNTIYF. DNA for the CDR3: TGTGCCAGCTCACGGACCACAGGGTCTGGAAACACCATATATTTT.

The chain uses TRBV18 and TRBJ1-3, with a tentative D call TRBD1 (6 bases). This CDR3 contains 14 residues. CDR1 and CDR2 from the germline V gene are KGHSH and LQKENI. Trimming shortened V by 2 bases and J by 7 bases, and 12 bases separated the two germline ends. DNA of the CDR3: TGTGCCAGCTCACCAGGGGGGCCGGTCAACACCATATATTTT. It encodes CASSPGGPVNTIYF.

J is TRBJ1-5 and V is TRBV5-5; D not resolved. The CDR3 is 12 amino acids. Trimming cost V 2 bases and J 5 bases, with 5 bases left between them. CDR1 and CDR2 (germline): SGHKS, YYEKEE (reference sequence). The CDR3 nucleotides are TGTGCCAGCAGCTTCCGGGATCAGCCCCAGCATTTT. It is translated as CASSFRDQPQHF.

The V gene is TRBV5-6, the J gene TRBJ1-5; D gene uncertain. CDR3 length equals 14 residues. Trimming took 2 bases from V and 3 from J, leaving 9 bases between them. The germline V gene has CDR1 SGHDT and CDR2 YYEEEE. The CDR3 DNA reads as TGTGCCAGCAGCTTATTCCCGGTCAATCAGCCCCAGCATTTT. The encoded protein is CASSLFPVNQPQHF.

CDR3 loop: CASSAEGQGLSSPLHF. The CDR3 bases are TGTGCCAGCAGTGCGGAGGGACAGGGTCTTAGTTCACCCCTCCACTTT. The V call is TRBV28, the J call TRBJ1-6, with TRBD1 matching 9 bases. Germline trimming cut 5 bases from V and 9 bases from J; bases unmatched to any gene: 11. Germline-derived CDR1 and CDR2 are MDHEN and SYDVKM. The CDR3 covers 16 residues.

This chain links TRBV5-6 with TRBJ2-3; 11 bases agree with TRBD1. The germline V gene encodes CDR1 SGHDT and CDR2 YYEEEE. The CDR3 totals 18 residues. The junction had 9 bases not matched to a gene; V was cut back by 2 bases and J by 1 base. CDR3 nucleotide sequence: TGTGCCAGCAGCTTCAGGACAGGGGGCTCGGCGGGCACAGATACGCAGTATTTT. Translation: CASSFRTGGSAGTDTQYF. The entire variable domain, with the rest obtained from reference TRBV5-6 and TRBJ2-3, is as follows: DAGVTQSPTHLIKTRGQQVTLRCSPKSGHDTVSWYQQALGQGPQFIFQYYEEEERQRGNFPDRFSGHQFPNYSSELNVNALLLGDSALYLCASSFRTGGSAGTDTQYFGPGTRLTVL.

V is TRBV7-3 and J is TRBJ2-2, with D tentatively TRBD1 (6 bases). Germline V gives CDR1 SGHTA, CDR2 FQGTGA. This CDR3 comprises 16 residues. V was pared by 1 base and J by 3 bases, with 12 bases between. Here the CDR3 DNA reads TGTGCCAGCAGCTTAAGAGGAGACAGGTACACCGGGGAGCTGTTTTTT. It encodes CASSLRGDRYTGELFF.

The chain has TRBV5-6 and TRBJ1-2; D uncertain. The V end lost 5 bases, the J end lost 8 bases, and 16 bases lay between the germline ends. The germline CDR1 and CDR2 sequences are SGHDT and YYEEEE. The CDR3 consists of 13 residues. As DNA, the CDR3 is TGTGCCAGCAGGGACTTAGCACCCGGGGGCTACACCTTC. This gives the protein CASRDLAPGGYTF.

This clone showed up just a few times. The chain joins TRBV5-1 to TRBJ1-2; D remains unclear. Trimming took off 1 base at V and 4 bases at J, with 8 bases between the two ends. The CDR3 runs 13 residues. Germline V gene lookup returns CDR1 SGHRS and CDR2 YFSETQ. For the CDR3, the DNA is TGCGCCAGCAGCTTGCCCCAAGGCTATGGCTACACCTTC. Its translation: CASSLPQGYGYTF.

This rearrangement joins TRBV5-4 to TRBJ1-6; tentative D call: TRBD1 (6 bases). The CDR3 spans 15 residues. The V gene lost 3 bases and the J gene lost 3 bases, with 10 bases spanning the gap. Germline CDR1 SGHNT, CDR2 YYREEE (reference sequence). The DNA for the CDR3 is TGTGCCAGCAGCTCGGACAGCCTCTATAATTCACCCCTCCACTTT. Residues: CASSSDSLYNSPLHF.

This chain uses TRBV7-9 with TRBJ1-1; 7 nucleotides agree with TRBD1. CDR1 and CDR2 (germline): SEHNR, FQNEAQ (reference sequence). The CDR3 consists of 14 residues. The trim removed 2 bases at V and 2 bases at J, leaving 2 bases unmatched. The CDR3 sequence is CASSLQGGNTEAFF. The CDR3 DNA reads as TGTGCCAGCAGCTTACAGGGGGGAAACACTGAAGCTTTCTTT.

DNA for the CDR3: TGTGCCAGCAGTTGGCAGGAGAACACTGAAGCTTTCTTT. Translating it yields CASSWQENTEAFF. The V and J genes are TRBV6-1 and TRBJ1-1; D is undetermined. Per germline, CDR1 MNHNS and CDR2 SASEGT. Trimming stripped 5 bases from V and 1 base from J, with 8 bases between. This CDR3 is 13 amino acids long.

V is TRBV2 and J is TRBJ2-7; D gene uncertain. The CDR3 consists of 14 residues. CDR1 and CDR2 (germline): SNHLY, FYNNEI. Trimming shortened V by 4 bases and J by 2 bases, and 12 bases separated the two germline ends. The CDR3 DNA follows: TGTGCCAGCAGTGCCTCAGGTTGGGCCTACGAGCAGTACTTC. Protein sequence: CASSASGWAYEQYF. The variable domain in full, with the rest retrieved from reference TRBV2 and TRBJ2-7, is EPEVTQTPSHQVTQMGQEVILRCVPISNHLYFYWYRQILGQKVEFLVSFYNNEISEKSEIFDDQFSVERPDGSNFTLKIRSTKLEDSAMYFCASSASGWAYEQYFGPGTRLTVT.

As DNA, the CDR3 is TGTGCCAGCAGCCTCCAGGGGGATGGCCAAGAGACCCAGTACTTC. This encodes CASSLQGDGQETQYF. The gene calls are TRBV7-8 and TRBJ2-5; TRBD1 aligns across 7 bases. Per the germline V gene, CDR1 is SGHVS and CDR2 is FQNEAQ. This CDR3 is 15 amino acids long. V was pared by 5 bases and J by 1 base, with 7 bases of the junction left unmatched.

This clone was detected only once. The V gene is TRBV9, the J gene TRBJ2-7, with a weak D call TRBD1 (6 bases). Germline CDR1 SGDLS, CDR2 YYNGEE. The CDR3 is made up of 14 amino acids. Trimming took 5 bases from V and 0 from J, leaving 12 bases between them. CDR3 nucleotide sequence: TGTGCCAGCAGTCGTACAGGGAGCTCCTACGAGCAGTACTTC. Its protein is CASSRTGSSYEQYF. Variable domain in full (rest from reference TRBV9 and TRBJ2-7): DSGVTQTPKHLITATGQRVTLRCSPRSGDLSVYWYQQSLDQGLQFLIQYYNGEERAKGNILERFSAQQFPDLHSELNLSSLELGDSALYFCASSRTGSSYEQYFGPGTRLTVT.

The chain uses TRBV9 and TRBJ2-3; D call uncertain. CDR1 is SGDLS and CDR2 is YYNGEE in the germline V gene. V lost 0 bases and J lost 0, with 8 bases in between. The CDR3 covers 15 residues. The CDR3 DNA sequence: TGTGCCAGCAGCGTAGCGGCAGACAGCACAGATACGCAGTATTTT. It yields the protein CASSVAADSTDTQYF.

The CDR3 region has the DNA TGTGCCAGCAGCCAATGGTCGAACACTGAAGCTTTCTTT. It specifies CASSQWSNTEAFF. V gene TRBV16 combines with J gene TRBJ1-1; D call uncertain. V shed 1 base and J shed 1 base, with 4 bases lying between them. The CDR3 covers 13 residues. Germline V gene lookup returns CDR1 KGHSY and CDR2 FQNENV.

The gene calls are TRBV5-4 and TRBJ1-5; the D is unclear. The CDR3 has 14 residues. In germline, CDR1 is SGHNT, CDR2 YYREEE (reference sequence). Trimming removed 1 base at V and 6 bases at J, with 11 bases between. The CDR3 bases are TGTGCCAGCAGCTTGATGGGAATGGGTCAGCCCCAGCATTTT. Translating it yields CASSLMGMGQPQHF. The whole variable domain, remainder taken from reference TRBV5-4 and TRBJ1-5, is ETGVTQSPTHLIKTRGQQVTLRCSSQSGHNTVSWYQQALGQGPQFIFQYYREEENGRGNFPPRFSGLQFPNYSSELNVNALELDDSALYLCASSLMGMGQPQHFGDGTRLSIL.

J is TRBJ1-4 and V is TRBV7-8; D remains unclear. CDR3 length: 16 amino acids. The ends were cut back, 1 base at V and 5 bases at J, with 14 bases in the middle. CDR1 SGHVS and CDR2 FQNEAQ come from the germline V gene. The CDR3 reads CASSLGGFRINEKLFF. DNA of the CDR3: TGTGCCAGCAGCTTAGGTGGGTTCCGGATAAATGAAAAACTGTTTTTT.

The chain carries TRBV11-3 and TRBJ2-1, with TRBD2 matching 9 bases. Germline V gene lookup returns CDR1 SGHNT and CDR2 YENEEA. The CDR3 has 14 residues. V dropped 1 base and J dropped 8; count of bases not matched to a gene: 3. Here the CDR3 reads CASSLGSGGDEQFF. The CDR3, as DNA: TGTGCCAGCAGCTTAGGTAGCGGGGGTGATGAGCAGTTCTTC.

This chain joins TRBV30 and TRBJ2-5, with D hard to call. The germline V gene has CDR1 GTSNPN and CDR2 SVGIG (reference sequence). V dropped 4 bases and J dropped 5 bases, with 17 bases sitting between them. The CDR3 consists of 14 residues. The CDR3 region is CAWNVPARSETQYF. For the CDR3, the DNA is TGTGCCTGGAATGTACCGGCTAGAAGTGAGACCCAGTACTTC.

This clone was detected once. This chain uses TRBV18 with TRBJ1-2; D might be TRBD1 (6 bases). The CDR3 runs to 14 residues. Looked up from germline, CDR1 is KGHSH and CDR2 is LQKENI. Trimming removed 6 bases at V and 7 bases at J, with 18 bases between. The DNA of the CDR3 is TGTGCCAGCTCCGGGTTCCTGGGGGCGGCTGGCTACACCTTC. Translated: CASSGFLGAAGYTF.

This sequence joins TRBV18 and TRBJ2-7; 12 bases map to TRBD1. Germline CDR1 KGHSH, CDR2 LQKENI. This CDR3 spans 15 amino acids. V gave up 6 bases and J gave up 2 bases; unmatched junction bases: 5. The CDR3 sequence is CASSMGQGAPYEQYF. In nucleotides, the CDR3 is TGTGCCAGCTCGATGGGACAGGGGGCGCCCTACGAGCAGTACTTC.

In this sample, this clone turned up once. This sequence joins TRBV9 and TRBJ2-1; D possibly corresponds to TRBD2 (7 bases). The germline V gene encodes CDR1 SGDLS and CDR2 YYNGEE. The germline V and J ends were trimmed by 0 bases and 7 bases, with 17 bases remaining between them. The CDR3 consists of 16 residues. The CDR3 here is CASSVGLRGAENEQFF. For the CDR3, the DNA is TGTGCCAGCAGCGTAGGCTTACGGGGGGCGGAGAATGAGCAGTTCTTC.

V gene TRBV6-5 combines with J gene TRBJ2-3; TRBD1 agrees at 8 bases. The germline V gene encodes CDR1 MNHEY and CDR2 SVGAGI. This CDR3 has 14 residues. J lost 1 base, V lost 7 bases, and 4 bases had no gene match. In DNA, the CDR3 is TGTGCCAGCATGAAACAGGGGGGCACAGATACGCAGTATTTT. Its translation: CASMKQGGTDTQYF.

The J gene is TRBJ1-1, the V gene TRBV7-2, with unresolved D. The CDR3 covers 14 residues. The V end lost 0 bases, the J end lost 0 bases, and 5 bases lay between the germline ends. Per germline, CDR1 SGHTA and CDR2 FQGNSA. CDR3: CASSLAQLNTEAFF. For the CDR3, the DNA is TGTGCCAGCAGCTTAGCACAGCTGAACACTGAAGCTTTCTTT.

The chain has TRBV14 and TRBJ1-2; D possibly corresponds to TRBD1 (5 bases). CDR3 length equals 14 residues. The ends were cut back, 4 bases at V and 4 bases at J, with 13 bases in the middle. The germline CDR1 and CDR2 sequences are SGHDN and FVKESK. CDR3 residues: CASSPSGNSYGYTF. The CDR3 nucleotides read TGTGCCAGCAGCCCATCAGGGAATAGCTATGGCTACACCTTC.

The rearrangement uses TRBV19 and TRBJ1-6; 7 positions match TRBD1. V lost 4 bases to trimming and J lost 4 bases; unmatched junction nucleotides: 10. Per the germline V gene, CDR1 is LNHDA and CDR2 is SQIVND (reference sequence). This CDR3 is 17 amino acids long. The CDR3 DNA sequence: TGTGCCAGTAGTACCCTTACAGGGGAGTCTTATAATTCACCCCTCCACTTT. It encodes CASSTLTGESYNSPLHF.

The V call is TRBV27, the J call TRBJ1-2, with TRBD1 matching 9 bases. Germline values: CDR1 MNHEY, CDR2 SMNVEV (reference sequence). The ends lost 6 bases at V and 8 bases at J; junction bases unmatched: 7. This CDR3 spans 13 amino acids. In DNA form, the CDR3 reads TGTGCCAGCAGCCTTGCCGGGACAGGGGGCTACACCTTC. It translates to CASSLAGTGGYTF.